This TCR beta chain was sequenced in a study of T cell repertoires in cytomegalovirus infection. Across the whole study: CMV epitopes, recently identified HLA-C-restricted and well-studied HLA-B-restricted, were used. Public signatures in TCR beta pointed to CMV infection and matching HLA type. General observations from the study: The ex vivo response showed dominance by HLA-C-restricted CMV-specific TCR beta clonotypes. Frequencies of public TCR beta families were cumulated, and this identified carriers of CMV plus the relevant HLA.

At least ten counts were recorded for this clonotype. What it binds is unknown. TCRdb analysed the reads with MiXCR anew, one entry per CDR3 protein. The sample includes around 540,000 distinct CDR3 sequences, 30% to 40% of them seen just once. V shed 5 bases, J shed 5 bases, and the junction held 4 bases outside the gene matches. The germline CDR1 and CDR2 sequences are SGHTA and FQGNSA. The CDR3 is made up of 14 amino acids. The source was cultured PBMCs, collected from culture after CMV antigen stimulation. The chain joins TRBV7-2 to TRBJ2-2; the match to TRBD1 covers 8 bases. The TCR comes from a human donor in good health (CMV status not recorded). Some clones in this sample may be carry-over from other donors' samples. The CDR3 nucleotides read TGTGCCAGCAGCAGCCGGACAGGGACCGGGGAGCTGTTTTTT. Translation: CASSSRTGTGELFF.